This T cell receptor (beta chain) was sequenced in a study of response to subunit inactivated influenza vaccine. Study-wide results and caveats: Authors proposed each seasonal influenza vaccination draws in few new T cells.

As regards this clonotype: Its antigen is not known.

Germline-derived CDR1 and CDR2 are LGHNA and YSLEER. The ends were cut back, 3 bases at V and 7 bases at J, with 12 bases in the middle. The CDR3 has 14 amino acids. TCRdb re-called the RT-PCR reads through MiXCR, storing one row per CDR3 protein. This sample has about 540,000 distinct CDR3 sequences; under 25% occur once, and the top ten carry about 2.8%. This sample also belongs to another study, concerning T cells expressing NK-cell markers. Turning to that study: Template switching by 5'RACE with UMIs generated the TCR beta cDNA. CD3+CD56+NKG2C+, CD3+CD56+NKG2C- and CD3+CD56-NKG2C+ T cells, once sorted, supplied the TCR beta repertoires. Dominant NKG2C+ clonotypes in six donors made up about 1.0-7.5% of CD8+ T cells. Expanded NKG2C+ T cell clones were not confirmed as HCMV-specific.

The source material was CD4+ T cells sorted from PBMCs, sampled 11 to 12 days after vaccination. This receptor was taken from a man between 45 and 60 years old who received an inactivated influenza vaccine. V gene TRBV4-3 combines with J gene TRBJ2-2; maybe TRBD2 (6 bases). CDR3 nucleotides: TGCGCCAGCAGCCAGGGATACGGGGGCGGGGAGCTGTTTTTT. Translated, it gives CASSQGYGGGELFF.